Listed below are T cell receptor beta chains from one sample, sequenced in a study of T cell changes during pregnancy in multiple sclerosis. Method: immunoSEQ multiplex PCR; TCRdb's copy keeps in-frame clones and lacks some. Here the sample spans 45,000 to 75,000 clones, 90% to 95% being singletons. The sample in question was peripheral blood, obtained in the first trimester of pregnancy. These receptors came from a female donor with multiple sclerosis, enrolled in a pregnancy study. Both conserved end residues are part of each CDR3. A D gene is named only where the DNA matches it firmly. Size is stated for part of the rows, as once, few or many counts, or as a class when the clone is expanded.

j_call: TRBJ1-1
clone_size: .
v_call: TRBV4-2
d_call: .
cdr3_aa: CASSQSSDGGNTEAFF
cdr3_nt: TGTGCCAGCAGCCAGTCGTCGGACGGAGGGAACACTGAAGCTTTCTTT

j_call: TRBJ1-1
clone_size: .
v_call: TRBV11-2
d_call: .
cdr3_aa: CASTSRVAKNTEAFF
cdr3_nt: TGTGCCAGCACCAGTCGGGTAGCCAAGAACACTGAAGCTTTCTTT

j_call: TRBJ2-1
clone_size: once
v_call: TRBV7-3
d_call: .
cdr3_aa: CASSSPGGRYTYNEQFF
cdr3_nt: TGTGCCAGCAGCTCACCCGGTGGCAGGTACACCTACAATGAGCAGTTCTTC

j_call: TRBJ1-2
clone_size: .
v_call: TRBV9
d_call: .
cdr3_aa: CASTGGDGYTF
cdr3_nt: TGTGCCAGCACGGGGGGAGATGGCTACACCTTC

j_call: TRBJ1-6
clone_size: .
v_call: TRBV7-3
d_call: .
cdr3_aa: CASSGGVHSPLHF
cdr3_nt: TGTGCCAGCAGTGGCGGAGTTCATTCACCCCTCCACTTT

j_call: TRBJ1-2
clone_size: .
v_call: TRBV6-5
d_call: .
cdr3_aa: CASSERQARYTF
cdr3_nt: TGTGCCAGCAGTGAAAGACAGGCCCGCTACACCTTC

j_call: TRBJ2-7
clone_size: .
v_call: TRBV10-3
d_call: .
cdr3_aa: CAISEPQGVDEQYF
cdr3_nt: TGTGCCATCAGTGAGCCGCAGGGTGTAGACGAGCAGTACTTC

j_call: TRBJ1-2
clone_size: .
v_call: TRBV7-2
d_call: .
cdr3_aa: CASRAGNNYGYTF
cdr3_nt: TGTGCCAGCAGAGCAGGGAACAACTATGGCTACACCTTC

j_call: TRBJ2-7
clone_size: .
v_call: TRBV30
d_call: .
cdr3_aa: CAWTWRGPIVSRYEQYF
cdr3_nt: TGTGCCTGGACCTGGAGGGGGCCTATCGTCAGCCGTTACGAGCAGTACTTC

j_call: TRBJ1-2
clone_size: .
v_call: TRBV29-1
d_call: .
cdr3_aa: CSVERGIKNGYTF
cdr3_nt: TGCAGCGTTGAAAGGGGAATTAAGAATGGCTACACCTTC

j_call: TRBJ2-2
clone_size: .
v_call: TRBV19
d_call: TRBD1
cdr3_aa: CASSDRVRTGELFF
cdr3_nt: TGTGCCAGTAGTGACAGGGTTAGGACCGGGGAGCTGTTTTTT

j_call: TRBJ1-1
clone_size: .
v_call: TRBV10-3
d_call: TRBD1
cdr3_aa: CAISESNRGLNTEAFF
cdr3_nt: TGTGCCATCAGTGAGTCCAACAGGGGTCTGAACACTGAAGCTTTCTTT

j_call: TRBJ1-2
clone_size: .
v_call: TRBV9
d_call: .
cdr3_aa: CASSPRGGGGYTF
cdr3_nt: TGTGCCAGCAGCCCCCGCGGAGGTGGCGGCTACACCTTC

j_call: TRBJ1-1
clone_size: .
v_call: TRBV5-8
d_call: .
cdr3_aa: CASSYDTLNTEAFF
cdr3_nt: TGTGCCAGCAGCTATGACACTCTGAACACTGAAGCTTTCTTT

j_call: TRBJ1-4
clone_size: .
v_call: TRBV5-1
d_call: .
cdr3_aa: CASSFGGSTNEKLFF
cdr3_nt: TGCGCCAGCAGCTTTGGGGGCTCTACTAATGAAAAACTGTTTTTT

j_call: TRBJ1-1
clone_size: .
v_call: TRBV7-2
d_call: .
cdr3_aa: CASSLRGPLNTEAFF
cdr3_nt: TGTGCCAGCAGCTTGCGGGGGCCACTCAACACTGAAGCTTTCTTT

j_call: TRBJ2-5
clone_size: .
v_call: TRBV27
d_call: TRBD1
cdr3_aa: CASSSYRGRETQYF
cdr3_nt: TGTGCCAGCAGTTCCTACAGGGGACGGGAGACCCAGTACTTC

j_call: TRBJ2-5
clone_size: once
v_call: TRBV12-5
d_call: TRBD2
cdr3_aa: CASGLGSGGALLETQYF
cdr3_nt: TGTGCTAGTGGTTTGGGTAGCGGGGGGGCCCTTTTGGAGACCCAGTACTTC

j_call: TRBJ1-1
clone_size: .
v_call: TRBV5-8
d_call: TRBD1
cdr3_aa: CASSLHRDRGIWSTEAFF
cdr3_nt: TGTGCCAGCAGCTTACACCGGGACAGGGGGATTTGGAGCACTGAAGCTTTCTTT

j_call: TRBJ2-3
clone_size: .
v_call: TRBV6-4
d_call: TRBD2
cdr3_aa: CASSGTSGTDTQYF
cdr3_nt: TGTGCCAGCAGCGGGACTAGCGGTACAGATACGCAGTATTTT

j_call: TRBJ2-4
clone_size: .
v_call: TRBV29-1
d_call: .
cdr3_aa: CSGGSGLRQNIQYF
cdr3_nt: TGCAGCGGTGGTTCCGGACTGAGGCAAAACATTCAGTACTTC

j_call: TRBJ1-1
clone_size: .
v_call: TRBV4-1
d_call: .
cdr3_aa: CASSREGGRSF
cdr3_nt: TGCGCCAGCAGCCGGGAGGGGGGTCGCTCCTTT

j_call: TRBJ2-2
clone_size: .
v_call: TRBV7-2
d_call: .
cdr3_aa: CASSLSRGATGELFF
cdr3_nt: TGTGCCAGCAGCTTAAGTCGGGGGGCGACCGGGGAGCTGTTTTTT

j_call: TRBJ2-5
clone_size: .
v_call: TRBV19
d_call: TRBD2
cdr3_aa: CASSIGPGRGEETQYF
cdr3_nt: TGTGCCAGTAGTATAGGCCCGGGACGGGGGGAAGAGACCCAGTACTTC

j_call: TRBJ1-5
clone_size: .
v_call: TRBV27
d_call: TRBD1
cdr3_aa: CASSQDRLSNQPQHF
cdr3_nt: TGTGCCAGCAGTCAGGACAGGCTAAGCAATCAGCCCCAGCATTTT

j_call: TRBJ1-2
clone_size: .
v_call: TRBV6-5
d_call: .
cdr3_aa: CASSYRQILNYGYTF
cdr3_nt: TGTGCCAGCAGTTACCGACAGATCCTTAACTATGGCTACACCTTC

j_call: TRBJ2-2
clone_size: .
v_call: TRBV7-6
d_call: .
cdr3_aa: CASSLIRNTGELFF
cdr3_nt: TGTGCCAGCAGCTTAATTCGGAACACCGGGGAGCTGTTTTTT

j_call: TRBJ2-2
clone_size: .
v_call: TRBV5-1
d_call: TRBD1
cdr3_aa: CASIPSGTGGTGELFF
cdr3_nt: TGCGCCAGCATCCCCTCCGGGACAGGGGGCACCGGGGAGCTGTTTTTT

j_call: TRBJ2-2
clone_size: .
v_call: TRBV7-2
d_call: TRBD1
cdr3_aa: CASSFGQGVSGELFF
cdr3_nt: TGTGCCAGCAGCTTCGGACAGGGTGTATCCGGGGAGCTGTTTTTT

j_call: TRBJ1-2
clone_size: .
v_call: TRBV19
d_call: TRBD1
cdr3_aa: CASKMDREGYTF
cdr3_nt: TGTGCCAGTAAAATGGACAGGGAAGGCTACACCTTC

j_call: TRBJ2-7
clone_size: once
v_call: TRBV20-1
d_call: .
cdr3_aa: CSAKGDEQYF
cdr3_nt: TGCAGTGCCAAAGGGGACGAGCAGTACTTC

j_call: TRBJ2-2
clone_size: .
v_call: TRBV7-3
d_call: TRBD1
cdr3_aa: CASSSGQGTGELFF
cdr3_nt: TGTGCCAGCAGCTCCGGACAGGGGACCGGGGAGCTGTTTTTT

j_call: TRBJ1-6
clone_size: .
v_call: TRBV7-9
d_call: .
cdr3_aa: CASSWENSPLHF
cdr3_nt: TGTGCCAGCAGCTGGGAGAATTCACCCCTCCACTTT

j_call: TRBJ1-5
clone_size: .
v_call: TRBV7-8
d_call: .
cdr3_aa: CASSPGVNSNQPQHF
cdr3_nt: TGTGCCAGCAGCCCCGGGGTGAACAGCAATCAGCCCCAGCATTTT

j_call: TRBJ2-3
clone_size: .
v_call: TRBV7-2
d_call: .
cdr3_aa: CASSPGPRDTQYF
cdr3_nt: TGTGCCAGCAGTCCTGGGCCCAGGGATACGCAGTATTTT

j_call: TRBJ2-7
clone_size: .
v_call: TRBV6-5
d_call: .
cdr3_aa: CASRETGPYEQYF
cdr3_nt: TGTGCCAGCAGAGAGACAGGTCCTTACGAGCAGTACTTC

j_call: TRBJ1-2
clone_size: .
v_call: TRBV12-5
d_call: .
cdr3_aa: CASGSLRGAGYTF
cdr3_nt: TGTGCTAGTGGTTCCCTACGGGGAGCTGGCTACACCTTC

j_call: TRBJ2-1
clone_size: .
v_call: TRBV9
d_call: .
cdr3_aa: CASSVSGNEQFF
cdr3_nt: TGTGCCAGCAGCGTGAGTGGTAATGAGCAGTTCTTC

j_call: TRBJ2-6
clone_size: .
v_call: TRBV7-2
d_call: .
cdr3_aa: CASSLYDRQDVLTF
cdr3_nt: TGTGCCAGCAGCTTATACGACAGGCAGGACGTCCTGACTTTC

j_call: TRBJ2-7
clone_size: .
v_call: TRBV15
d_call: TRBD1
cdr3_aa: CATSRDGTGRDEQYF
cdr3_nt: TGTGCCACCAGCAGAGACGGGACAGGGCGGGACGAGCAGTACTTC

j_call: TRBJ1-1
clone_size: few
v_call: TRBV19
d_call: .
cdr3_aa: CASTLSLPQGYTEAFF
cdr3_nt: TGTGCCAGTACCTTATCCCTTCCACAGGGATACACTGAAGCTTTCTTT

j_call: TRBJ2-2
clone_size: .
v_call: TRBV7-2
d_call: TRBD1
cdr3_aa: CASSKRTGEFANTGELFF
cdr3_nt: TGTGCCAGCAGCAAACGGACAGGGGAGTTCGCGAACACCGGGGAGCTGTTTTTT

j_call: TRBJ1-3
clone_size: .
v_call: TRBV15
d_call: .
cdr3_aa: CATSRDLAGVGNTIYF
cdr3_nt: TGTGCCACCAGCAGAGATTTAGCAGGGGTTGGAAACACCATATATTTT

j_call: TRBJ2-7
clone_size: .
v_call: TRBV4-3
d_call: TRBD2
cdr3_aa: CASSQDRGLAGREQYF
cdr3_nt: TGCGCCAGCAGCCAAGATAGGGGACTAGCGGGGAGGGAGCAGTACTTC

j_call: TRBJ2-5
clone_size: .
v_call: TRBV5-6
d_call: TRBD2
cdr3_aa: CASSPGGGQETQYF
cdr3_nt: TGTGCCAGCAGCCCCGGGGGGGGCCAAGAGACCCAGTACTTC

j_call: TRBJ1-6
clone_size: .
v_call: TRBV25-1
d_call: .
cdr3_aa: CASSDPGGGYSPLHF
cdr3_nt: TGTGCCAGCAGTGACCCTGGGGGGGGTTATTCACCCCTCCACTTT

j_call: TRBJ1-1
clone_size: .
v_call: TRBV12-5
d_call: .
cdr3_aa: CASGSTGTLRNTEAFF
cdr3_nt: TGTGCTAGTGGGTCCACAGGGACACTGAGGAACACTGAAGCTTTCTTT

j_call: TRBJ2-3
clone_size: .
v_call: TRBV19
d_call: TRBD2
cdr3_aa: CASSTSAGDTDTQYF
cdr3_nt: TGTGCCAGTAGTACCTCGGCGGGGGACACAGATACGCAGTATTTT